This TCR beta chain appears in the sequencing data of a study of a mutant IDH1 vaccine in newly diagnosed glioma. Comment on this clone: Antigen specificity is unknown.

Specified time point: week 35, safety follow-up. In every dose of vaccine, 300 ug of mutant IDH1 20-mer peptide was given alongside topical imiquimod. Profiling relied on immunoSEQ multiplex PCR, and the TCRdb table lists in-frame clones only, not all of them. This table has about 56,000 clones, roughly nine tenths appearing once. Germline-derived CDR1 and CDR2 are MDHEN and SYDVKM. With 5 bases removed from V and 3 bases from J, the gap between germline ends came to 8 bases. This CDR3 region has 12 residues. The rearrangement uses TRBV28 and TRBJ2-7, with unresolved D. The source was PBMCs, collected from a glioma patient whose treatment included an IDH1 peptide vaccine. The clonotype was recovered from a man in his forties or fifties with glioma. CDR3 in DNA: TGTGCCAGCAGTAACTCAGTCTACGAGCAGTACTTC. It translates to CASSNSVYEQYF.